This T cell receptor beta chain was recorded in a study of PD-1 blockade in mismatch repair-deficient tumors. Study-wide background: All were previously treated, progressing patients with about 11 mismatch repair-deficient cancer types.

Regarding this clone: The antigen remains unidentified.

Trimming stripped 0 bases from V and 2 bases from J, with 11 bases between. Germline V gene data show CDR1 as MGHRA and CDR2 as YSYEKL. CDR3 length equals 15 residues. This table comes from immunoSEQ multiplex PCR, and its TCRdb copy is limited to in-frame clones, with some not included. Of tens of thousands of clones listed, approximately 89% are singletons. PCR or immunohistochemistry showed mismatch repair deficiency in every enrolled patient. TCR sequencing covered a few patients who responded to pembrolizumab. Study findings and constraints: Tumor-resident clones, often absent from pretreatment blood, expanded after pembrolizumab and then contracted.

The receptor comes from an adult with mismatch repair-deficient cancer. This specimen consisted of peripheral blood, obtained 52 weeks after starting pembrolizumab. The genes are TRBV4-1 and TRBJ2-7; a weak D match, TRBD2 (5 bases). This chain's CDR3 is CASSQDLAEAYEQYF. The CDR3 DNA sequence: TGCGCCAGCAGCCAAGATCTCGCGGAGGCCTACGAGCAGTACTTC.